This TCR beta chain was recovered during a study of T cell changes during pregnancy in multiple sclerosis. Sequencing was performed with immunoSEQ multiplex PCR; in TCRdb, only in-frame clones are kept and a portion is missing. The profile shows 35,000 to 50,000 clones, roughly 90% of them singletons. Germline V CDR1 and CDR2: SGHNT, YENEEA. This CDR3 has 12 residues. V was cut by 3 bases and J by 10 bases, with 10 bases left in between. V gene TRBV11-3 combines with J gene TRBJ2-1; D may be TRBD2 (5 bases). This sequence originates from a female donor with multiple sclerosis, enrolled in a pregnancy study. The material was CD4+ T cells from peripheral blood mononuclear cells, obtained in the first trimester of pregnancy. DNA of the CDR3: TGTGCCAGCAGCTTCAAGTCGGGAGAGCAGTTCTTC. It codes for CASSFKSGEQFF.